Sequencing of this T cell receptor (beta chain) was carried out in a study of cytomegalovirus exposure and HLA in healthy donors. Overall study results and limits: A missense DCLRE1C variant was associated with V- and J-gene trimming of TCR beta chains in a later analysis, and an independent cohort replicated the association. In an earlier analysis, about 87% or about 30%: the productive usage of most TCR beta V segments. Evidence from a later analysis indicated that most CMV-associated TCR beta chains looked HLA-restricted.

V gave up 8 bases and J gave up 4 bases, with 14 bases separating them. The CDR3 is made up of 14 amino acids. From germline, CDR1 is PRHDT and CDR2 FYEKMQ (reference sequence). The PCR was carried out with 60 Vbeta primers and 13 Jbeta primers. Here immunoSEQ multiplex PCR was the method, and the copy in TCRdb shows in-frame clones only, minus some. Among about 120,000 clones listed, under 90% were seen once. About this clone itself: Its antigen is not known.

This clonotype originated in a female donor in good health and CMV-seropositive. This chain connects TRBV13 to TRBJ2-2, with TRBD1 as a possible D gene (6 bases). Sequencing was performed on PBMCs. CDR3 sequence: CASGPQGITGELFF. The DNA for the CDR3 is TGTGCCAGCGGACCCCAGGGGATCACCGGGGAGCTGTTTTTT. Full variable domain (missing parts from reference TRBV13 and TRBJ2-2): AAGVIQSPRHLIKEKRETATLKCYPIPRHDTVYWYQQGPGQDPQFLISFYEKMQSDKGSIPDRFSAQQFSDYHSELNMSSLELGDSALYFCASGPQGITGELFFGEGSRLTVL.